These 24 T cell receptor beta chains came from one sample sequenced in a study of shared T cell receptors in the human thymus. The repertoire was sequenced with immunoSEQ multiplex PCR; TCRdb's copy has only in-frame clones and lacks some. The sample holds under 700,000 clones, about 80% seen once. These data also featured in a second study, about human thymus T cells.

The sequencing input was thymocytes. Receptor source: a boy under two years old with a congenital heart defect.

V gene TRBV11-2 combines with J gene TRBJ2-7; no clear D gene. The CDR3 runs 15 residues. V lost 5 bases, J lost 0 bases, and 14 bases lay in between. Germline lookup yields CDR1 SGHAT and CDR2 FQNNGV. The CDR3 bases are TGTGCCAGCAGCCCAGGTGGTGGTGTCTCCTACGAGCAGTACTTC. Translated, it gives CASSPGGGVSYEQYF.

The CDR3 DNA sequence: TGCGCCAGCAGCCTTAGGGTCAGGGGCAACCCCAAAAACATTCAGTACTTC. Its protein product is CASSLRVRGNPKNIQYF. This rearrangement joins TRBV5-1 to TRBJ2-4; D may be TRBD1 (6 bases). The CDR3 is made up of 17 amino acids. V lost 4 bases and J lost 2, with 19 bases in between. Per germline, CDR1 SGHRS and CDR2 YFSETQ.

V gene TRBV28 combines with J gene TRBJ2-5, with 10 bases matching TRBD2. Germline CDR1 MDHEN, CDR2 SYDVKM. The V gene end was trimmed by 5 bases and the J gene end by 3 bases; junction bases not matched to a gene: 15. This CDR3 spans 18 amino acids. CDR3 DNA: TGTGCCAGCAGTGTAGGGCTAGCGGGGGCCGGGGGTAAAGAGACCCAGTACTTC. Translation: CASSVGLAGAGGKETQYF.

The chain couples TRBV30 to TRBJ2-7, with D tentatively TRBD1 (5 bases). Germline CDR1 GTSNPN, CDR2 SVGIG (reference sequence). The V gene lost 5 bases and the J gene lost 6 bases, with 17 bases spanning the gap. This CDR3 is 13 amino acids long. The CDR3 loop is CAWFVAGQSEQYF. As DNA, the CDR3 is TGTGCCTGGTTTGTCGCAGGACAAAGCGAGCAGTACTTC.

This clone was seen once. The chain joins TRBV21-1 to TRBJ1-1; TRBD1 is the table's D call and was not checked against the DNA. TRBV21-1 is marked as a pseudogene. The CDR3 runs to 17 residues. In DNA form, the CDR3 reads TGTGCCAGCAGCAAAGCGAGGGGGACAGAGCCAAACACTGAAGCTTTCTTT. Amino acids: CASSKARGTEPNTEAFF.

This clone was counted only a few times. This chain uses TRBV6-5 with TRBJ1-3; D is unclear. V was cut by 6 bases and J by 0 bases, with 12 bases left in between. Germline CDR1 reads MNHEY; CDR2 reads SVGAGI. This CDR3 spans 15 amino acids. CDR3 region: CASSPDFSSGNTIYF. DNA of the CDR3: TGTGCCAGCAGCCCGGACTTCAGCTCTGGAAACACCATATATTTT.

The chain uses TRBV30 and TRBJ2-3, with 11 bases fitting TRBD2. The germline gives CDR1 GTSNPN, CDR2 SVGIG (reference sequence). V lost 4 bases to trimming and J lost 4 bases; unmatched junction nucleotides: 16. The CDR3 length is 18 residues. The chain's CDR3 is CAWTGNGLAGGIPDTQYF. The CDR3 DNA sequence: TGTGCCTGGACCGGTAATGGCCTAGCGGGAGGAATCCCAGATACGCAGTATTTT.

This clone was detected only a few times. V and J are TRBV7-8 and TRBJ2-1; 12 nucleotides match TRBD2. Trimming at V came to 1 base and at J to 0 bases, leaving 10 bases not matched to a gene. Germline V CDR1 and CDR2: SGHVS, FQNEAQ. This CDR3 is 20 amino acids long. The CDR3 nucleotides read TGTGCCAGCAGCTTAGTGGGTGGGACTAGCGGGCTTAGCTCCTACAATGAGCAGTTCTTC. This translates into CASSLVGGTSGLSSYNEQFF.

V and J are TRBV9 and TRBJ1-2; TRBD1 agrees at 10 bases. The CDR3 sequence is 15 residues long. The J segment lost 3 bases and the V segment lost 5 bases, leaving 7 bases of the junction unmatched. Germline V gives CDR1 SGDLS, CDR2 YYNGEE. CDR3 DNA sequence: TGTGCCAGCAGGTACTGGGACAGGGGAGACTATGGCTACACCTTC. Protein product: CASRYWDRGDYGYTF.

The rearrangement uses TRBV6-4 and TRBJ1-2; D is possibly TRBD1 (5 bases). CDR1 and CDR2 (germline): MRHNA, SNTAGT. The CDR3 is made up of 13 amino acids. V shed 0 bases and J shed 6 bases, with 8 bases lying between them. CDR3 sequence reads: CASSDSIGDGYTF. The CDR3 bases are TGTGCCAGCAGTGACTCGATAGGGGATGGCTACACCTTC.

The chain carries TRBV13 and TRBJ2-1; 7 nucleotides match TRBD1. This CDR3 is built from 19 residues. Germline assignment: CDR1 PRHDT and CDR2 FYEKMQ (reference sequence). Trimming took 5 bases from V and 0 from J; bases not matched to a gene: 16. The DNA of the CDR3 is TGTGCCAGCAGCAAGGACAGGTCAGGATGGTATAGCTCCTACAATGAGCAGTTCTTC. This sequence encodes CASSKDRSGWYSSYNEQFF.

The rearrangement uses TRBV11-2 and TRBJ2-7; the match to TRBD2 covers 12 bases. The CDR3 spans 15 residues. Germline-derived CDR1 and CDR2 are SGHAT and FQNNGV. V lost 6 bases and J lost 3; bases outside the gene matches: 6. The CDR3 loop is CASSHGLAGNYEQYF. Written as DNA, the CDR3 is TGTGCCAGCAGTCATGGACTAGCGGGAAACTACGAGCAGTACTTC.

The rearrangement joins TRBV4-2 to TRBJ2-1, with a possible D match to TRBD2 (6 bases). This CDR3 is built from 16 residues. CDR1 is LGHNA and CDR2 is YNFKEQ in the germline V gene. Trimming left V 3 bases short and J 5 bases short, with 17 bases between. The CDR3 spells CASSQRDSQWDNEQFF. DNA for the CDR3: TGTGCCAGCAGCCAGAGGGACTCACAATGGGACAATGAGCAGTTCTTC.

The CDR3 reads CASSQDHPGSGNTIYF. CDR3 in DNA: TGTGCCAGCAGCCAAGACCATCCGGGCTCTGGAAACACCATATATTTT. The V gene is TRBV4-2, the J gene TRBJ1-3; D ambiguous. The CDR3 consists of 16 residues. Trimming removed 0 bases from V and 0 bases from J, with 9 bases in between. Per the germline V gene, CDR1 is LGHNA and CDR2 is YNFKEQ.

CDR3 nucleotides: TGTGCCACCAGCAGTGGGGAGGGGAGTGTTAGCAATCAGCCCCAGCATTTT. This translates into CATSSGEGSVSNQPQHF. The rearrangement uses TRBV15 and TRBJ1-5; weak D call: TRBD1 (5 bases). The CDR3 is 17 residues long. Germline V lookup: CDR1 LNHNV, CDR2 YYDKDF (reference sequence). V lost 3 bases and J 0 bases, leaving 15 bases between the germline ends. The whole variable domain, remainder taken from reference TRBV15 and TRBJ1-5, is DAMVIQNPRYQVTQFGKPVTLSCSQTLNHNVMYWYQQKSSQAPKLLFHYYDKDFNNEADTPDNFQSRRPNTSFCFLDIRSPGLGDTAMYLCATSSGEGSVSNQPQHFGDGTRLSIL.

The V call is TRBV12-2, the J call TRBJ2-7; TRBD2, as called in the table, went unchecked against the DNA. TRBV12-2 is deemed a pseudogene. This CDR3 has 19 amino acids. CDR3 DNA: TGTGCAAGTCGCTTAACAGGGAGGGCAGCCCAGTCCCCTTTCTACGAGCAGTACTTC. Protein sequence: CASRLTGRAAQSPFYEQYF.

This clone was picked up one time. The rearrangement joins TRBV29-1 to TRBJ2-3; D is perhaps TRBD1 (6 bases). The V and J ends lost 7 bases and 0 bases respectively, with 14 bases between them. CDR1 SQVTM and CDR2 ANQGSEA come from the germline V gene. CDR3 length equals 14 residues. The CDR3 region is CSAHRVTSTDTQYF. CDR3 in DNA: TGCAGCGCCCACAGGGTTACTAGCACAGATACGCAGTATTTT.

The chain joins TRBV7-2 to TRBJ2-7, with 11 positions matching TRBD1. This CDR3 contains 13 residues. V shed 5 bases and J 5 bases; nucleotides not matched to a gene: 2. Germline V lookup: CDR1 SGHTA, CDR2 FQGNSA. CDR3 residues: CASSPDRGHEQYF. The CDR3 coding sequence is TGTGCCAGCAGCCCGGACAGGGGGCACGAGCAGTACTTC.

The chain employs TRBV11-3 and TRBJ2-7; possible D gene TRBD1, 6 bases. The germline V gene has CDR1 SGHNT and CDR2 YENEEA. V dropped 5 bases and J dropped 9 bases, with 20 bases sitting between them. This CDR3 comprises 14 residues. CDR3 DNA: TGTGCCAGCAGCCCCCAGGGGCCGTCGATTGGGCAGTACTTC. Translating gives CASSPQGPSIGQYF.

This rearrangement joins TRBV27 to TRBJ1-5, with a tentative D call TRBD1 (6 bases). The V gene's germline CDR1 is MNHEY and CDR2 SMNVEV (reference sequence). V lost 6 bases to trimming and J lost 6 bases, with 18 bases between them. This CDR3 is 15 amino acids long. This CDR3 is CASSPTGLHTQPQHF. The CDR3 DNA sequence: TGTGCCAGCAGCCCGACAGGCCTCCATACTCAGCCCCAGCATTTT.

The genes are TRBV7-9 and TRBJ2-1; TRBD2 matches 10 bases. CDR1 and CDR2 from the germline V gene are SEHNR and FQNEAQ (reference sequence). The CDR3 covers 18 residues. The V segment lost 4 bases and the J segment 2 bases; nucleotides outside the gene matches: 11. CDR3 in amino acids: CASSSSPRGLAAYNEQFF. The CDR3 nucleotides are TGTGCCAGCAGCTCCTCCCCGCGAGGACTAGCGGCCTACAATGAGCAGTTCTTC.

The chain has TRBV6-1 and TRBJ1-2; no clear D. There are 15 residues in the CDR3. CDR1 and CDR2 (germline): MNHNS, SASEGT. V was pared by 3 bases and J by 5 bases, with 16 bases between. The CDR3 protein is CASSEPGGKGYGYTF. Here the CDR3 DNA reads TGTGCCAGCAGTGAGCCCGGAGGTAAAGGATATGGCTACACCTTC.

This chain joins TRBV11-1 and TRBJ1-2, with 7 bases fitting TRBD1. Germline V gene data show CDR1 as SGHAT and CDR2 as FQDESV (reference sequence). J lost 1 base, V lost 0 bases, and 5 bases had no gene match. The CDR3 is made up of 16 amino acids. CDR3 DNA: TGTGCCAGCAGCTTAGCTGGGGACAGAATTAACTATGGCTACACCTTC. This translates into CASSLAGDRINYGYTF.

J is TRBJ2-4 and V is TRBV23-1; D is perhaps TRBD1 (7 bases). TRBV23-1 is annotated as an ORF whose role is uncertain. The V and J ends lost 3 bases and 1 base respectively, with 13 bases between them. This CDR3 is 16 amino acids long. Here the CDR3 reads CASSHKTGRAKNIQYF. The CDR3 coding sequence is TGCGCCAGCAGTCACAAGACAGGGAGGGCCAAAAACATTCAGTACTTC.